This T cell receptor (beta chain) was identified in a study of CD8 T cells in seronegative destructive rheumatoid arthritis (dated by TCRdb to about 2020). With regard to the full study: At the time of sampling, most of the eight CND-RA patients were on biological drugs. Peripheral CD8+ TCRbeta repertoires of CCP-negative destructive rheumatoid arthritis (CND-RA) patients were compared with newly diagnosed seropositive RA, seronegative RA and healthy controls. The seropositive RA, seronegative RA and healthy control comparison cohorts were taken from a previously published TCRbeta dataset and were not newly sequenced.

TCRbeta sequencing used genomic DNA from CD8+ cells, following the manufacturer's instructions. A genomics technology centre in Finland ran the TCRbeta sequencing, which was done with the immunoSEQ assay. The published analysis was carried out like this. Clonotype tables produced by the immunoSEQ preprocessing pipeline were converted into VDJtools format, and non-productive clonotypes were filtered out. Samples below 10,000 reads were excluded and the rest subsampled to 10,000 reads; most of the eight CND-RA samples passed. The VDJtools CalcDiversityStats function was applied to data subsampled to 10,000 reads to calculate Shannon-Wiener, Simpson and clonality indices. Non-singleton TCRbeta clonotypes were hard-matched, with no mismatches allowed, against VDJdb to infer antigen specificity. CDR3 sequences differing by one amino acid (Hamming distance 1) were grouped into clusters with potentially shared antigen targets. After groups were resampled to six samples, public clonotypes were tested for group enrichment with one-sided Fisher's exact tests, and this procedure was repeated ten times. In TCRdb, the immuneACCESS table is reduced to in-frame sequences with V and J assigned. These tables do not hold every clone; where another copy was compared, an unresolved V gene accounts for under half, and the others remain unexplained. That table is the source of V, J and clone size, and D and trimming were worked out from the DNA. The sample records 13,000 or so clones, over 80% of which are singletons. Around a quarter of the sample rests with the top ten.

CND-RA patients were negative for the clinical CCP2 antibody test, and joint destruction progressed despite active therapy. Every CND-RA patient showed typical joint destruction in the wrists and ankles and had failed conventional anti-rheumatic therapy. Sampling of CND-RA patients was performed not at diagnosis but after long disease histories, which spanned decades in several cases. Roughly 50 millilitres of EDTA-anticoagulated peripheral blood were drawn from each patient. Density gradient separation with Ficoll-Paque PLUS was used to isolate peripheral blood mononuclear cells. CD8+ cells were isolated from fresh or cryopreserved PBMCs by AutoMACS magnetic bead positive selection, with purity checked by flow cytometry. Genomic DNA was extracted using Nucleospin Tissue or Tissue XS kits and then quantified on a Qubit 2.0 fluorometer. The study at large found these results: In the absence of diagnostic samples, TCR repertoire differences may be partly attributable to poor disease control over the years rather than being present at onset. The authors read the apparently distinct set of enriched public clonotypes carried by CND-RA patients as support for a separate disease subset. After adjustment for age, less diverse and more clonal CD8+ TCRbeta repertoires appeared to be present in CND-RA patients than in other RA subtypes. Across the 120,000 or so clonotypes tested, no public clonotype enrichment was retained after Benjamini-Hochberg correction. The study acknowledged the small size of the CND-RA cohort as a limitation. CND-RA repertoires showed more CMV-reactive and fewer influenza A-reactive CD8+ TCRbeta sequences than controls and other RA subtypes.

Concerning this clone: Its target antigen remains unknown. Per-base quality was not reported, and no clone a single base away is much larger than it.

The sample taken for sequencing was CD8+ T cells from blood. The sequence was collected from a woman aged 30-55 years with seronegative destructive rheumatoid arthritis.

In nucleotide form, the sequence is TGTGCCAGCAGCCCGGGGACAGCCAAGAACACTGAAGCTTTCTTT. This sequence encodes CASSPGTAKNTEAFF. The chain is made from TRBV9 and TRBJ1-1; 7 middle bases align to TRBD1. Trimming takes 4 bases off V and 1 base off J; junction bases not matched to a gene: 7. Based on the germline V gene, the CDR1 and CDR2 sequences are SGDLS and YYNGEE. Its CDR3 holds 15 amino acids, cysteine through phenylalanine. Of all the DNA, just the CDR3 is kept, 45 bases in frame from base 1.